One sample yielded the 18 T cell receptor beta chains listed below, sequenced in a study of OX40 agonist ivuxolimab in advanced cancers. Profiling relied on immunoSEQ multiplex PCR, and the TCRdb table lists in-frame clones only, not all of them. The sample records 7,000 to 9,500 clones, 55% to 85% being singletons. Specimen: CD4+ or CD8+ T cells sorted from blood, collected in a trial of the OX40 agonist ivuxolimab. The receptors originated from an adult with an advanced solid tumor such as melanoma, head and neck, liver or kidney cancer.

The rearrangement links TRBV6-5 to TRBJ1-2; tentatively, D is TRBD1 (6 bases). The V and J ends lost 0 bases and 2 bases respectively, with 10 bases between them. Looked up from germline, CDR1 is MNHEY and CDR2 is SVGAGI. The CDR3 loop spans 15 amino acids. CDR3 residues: CASSYSGQINYGYTF. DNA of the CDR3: TGTGCCAGCAGTTACTCAGGACAGATAAACTATGGCTACACCTTC.

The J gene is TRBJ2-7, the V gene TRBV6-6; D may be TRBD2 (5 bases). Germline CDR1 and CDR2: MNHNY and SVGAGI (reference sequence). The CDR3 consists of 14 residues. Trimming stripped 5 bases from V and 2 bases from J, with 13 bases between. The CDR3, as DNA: TGTGCCAGCAGTCCCCCGGGAACCACCTACGAGCAGTACTTC. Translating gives CASSPPGTTYEQYF.

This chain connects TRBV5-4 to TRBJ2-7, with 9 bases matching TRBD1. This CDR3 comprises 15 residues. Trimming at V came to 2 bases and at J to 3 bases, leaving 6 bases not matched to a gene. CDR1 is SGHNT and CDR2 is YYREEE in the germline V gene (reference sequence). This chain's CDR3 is CASSLPGQGIYEQYF. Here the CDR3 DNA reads TGTGCCAGCAGCTTACCGGGACAGGGAATCTACGAGCAGTACTTC.

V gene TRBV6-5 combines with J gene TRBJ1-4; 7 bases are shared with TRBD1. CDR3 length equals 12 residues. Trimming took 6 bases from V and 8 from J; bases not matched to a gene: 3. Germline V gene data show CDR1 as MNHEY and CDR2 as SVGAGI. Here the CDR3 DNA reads TGTGCCAGCAGCCAGGGGGGGGAAAAACTGTTTTTT. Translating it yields CASSQGGEKLFF.

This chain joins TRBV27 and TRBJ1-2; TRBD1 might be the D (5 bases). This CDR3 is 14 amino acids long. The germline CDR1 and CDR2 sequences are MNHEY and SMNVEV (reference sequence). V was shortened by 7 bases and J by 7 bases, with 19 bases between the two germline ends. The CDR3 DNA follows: TGTGCCAGCAAAACTTTCAGGGATTTGGGTGGCTACACCTTC. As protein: CASKTFRDLGGYTF.

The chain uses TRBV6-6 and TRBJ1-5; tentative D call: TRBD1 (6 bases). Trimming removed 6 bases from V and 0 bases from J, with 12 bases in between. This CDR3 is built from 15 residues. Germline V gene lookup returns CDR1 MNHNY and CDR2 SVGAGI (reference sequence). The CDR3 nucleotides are TGTGCCAGCAGCTTCGGGGGGGCTAGCAATCAGCCCCAGCATTTT. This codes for CASSFGGASNQPQHF.

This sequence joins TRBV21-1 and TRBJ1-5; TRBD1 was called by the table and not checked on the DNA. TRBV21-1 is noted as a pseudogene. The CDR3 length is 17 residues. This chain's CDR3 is CASSKADPGQGNQPQHF. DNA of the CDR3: TGTGCCAGCAGCAAAGCGGACCCGGGACAGGGCAATCAGCCCCAGCATTTT.

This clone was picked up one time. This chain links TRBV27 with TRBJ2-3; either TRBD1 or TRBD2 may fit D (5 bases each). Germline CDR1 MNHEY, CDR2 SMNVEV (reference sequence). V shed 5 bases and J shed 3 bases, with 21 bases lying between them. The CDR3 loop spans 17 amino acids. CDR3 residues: CASSPPGRRDGTDTQYF. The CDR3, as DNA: TGTGCCAGCAGTCCCCCCGGTCGAAGGGACGGGACAGATACGCAGTATTTT.

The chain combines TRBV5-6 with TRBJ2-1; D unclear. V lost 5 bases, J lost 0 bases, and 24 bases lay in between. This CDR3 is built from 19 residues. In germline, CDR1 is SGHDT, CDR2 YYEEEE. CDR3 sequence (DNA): TGTGCCAGCAGATCCGAAAAGATTATGGACGGTAGCTCCTACAATGAGCAGTTCTTC. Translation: CASRSEKIMDGSSYNEQFF.

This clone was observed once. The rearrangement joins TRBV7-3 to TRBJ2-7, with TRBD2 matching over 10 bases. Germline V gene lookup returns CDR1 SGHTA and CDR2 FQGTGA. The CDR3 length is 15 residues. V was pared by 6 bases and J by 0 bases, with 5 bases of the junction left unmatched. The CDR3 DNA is TGTGCCAGCAGTCTTAGCGGGGGGAGCTCCTACGAGCAGTACTTC. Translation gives CASSLSGGSSYEQYF.

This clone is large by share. Written as DNA, the CDR3 is TGCAGCGCCGGACTTTCATACGAGCAGTACTTC. It yields the protein CSAGLSYEQYF. The chain employs TRBV29-1 and TRBJ2-7; D may be TRBD2 (5 bases). Trimming pared 7 bases from V and 4 bases from J, leaving 11 bases between. CDR1 and CDR2 from the germline V gene are SQVTM and ANQGSEA. CDR3 length: 11 residues.

CDR3 in DNA: TGCGCCAGCAGCCCTGCAGTGTCTCTCCAAGAGACCCAGTACTTC. As protein: CASSPAVSLQETQYF. The chain couples TRBV5-1 to TRBJ2-5; D is ambiguous. This CDR3 contains 15 residues. CDR1 SGHRS and CDR2 YFSETQ come from the germline V gene. V dropped 4 bases and J dropped 1 base, with 14 bases sitting between them.

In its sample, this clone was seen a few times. The CDR3 nucleotides read TGCAGCGCCCCGGACTTAAGCTCCTATAATTCACCCCTCCACTTT. Residues: CSAPDLSSYNSPLHF. The genes are TRBV29-1 and TRBJ1-6; no clear D gene. The length of the CDR3 is 15 residues. Germline V lookup: CDR1 SQVTM, CDR2 ANQGSEA. V lost 7 bases to trimming and J lost 0 bases, with 13 bases between them.

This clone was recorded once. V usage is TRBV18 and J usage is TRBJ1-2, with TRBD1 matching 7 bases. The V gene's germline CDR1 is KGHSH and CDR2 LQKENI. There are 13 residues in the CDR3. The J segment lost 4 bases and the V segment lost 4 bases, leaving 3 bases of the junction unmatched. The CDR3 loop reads CASSLDRVYGYTF. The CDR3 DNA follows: TGTGCCAGCTCACTCGACAGGGTCTATGGCTACACCTTC.

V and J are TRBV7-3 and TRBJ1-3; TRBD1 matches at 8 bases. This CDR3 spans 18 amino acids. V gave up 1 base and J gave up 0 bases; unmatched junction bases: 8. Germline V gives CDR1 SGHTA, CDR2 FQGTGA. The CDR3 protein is CASSLRARTGSSGNTIYF. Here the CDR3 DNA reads TGTGCCAGCAGCTTAAGGGCCAGGACAGGGAGCTCTGGAAACACCATATATTTT.

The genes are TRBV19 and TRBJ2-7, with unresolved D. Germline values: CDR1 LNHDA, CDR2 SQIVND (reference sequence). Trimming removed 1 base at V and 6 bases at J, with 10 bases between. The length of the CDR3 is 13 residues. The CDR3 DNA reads TGTGCCAGTAGTATAGTAGGCGGCCTCGAGCAGTACTTC. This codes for CASSIVGGLEQYF.

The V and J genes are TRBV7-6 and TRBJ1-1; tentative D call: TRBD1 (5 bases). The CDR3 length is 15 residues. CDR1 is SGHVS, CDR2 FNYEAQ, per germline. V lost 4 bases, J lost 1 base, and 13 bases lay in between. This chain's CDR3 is CASSYRWGRNTEAFF. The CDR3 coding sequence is TGTGCCAGCAGCTACAGGTGGGGTAGGAACACTGAAGCTTTCTTT.

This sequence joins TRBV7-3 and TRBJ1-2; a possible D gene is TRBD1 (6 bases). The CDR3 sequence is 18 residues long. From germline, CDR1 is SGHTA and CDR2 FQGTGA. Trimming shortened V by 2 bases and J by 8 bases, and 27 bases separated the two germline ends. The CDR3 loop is CASSLSGPGTTTGGGYTF. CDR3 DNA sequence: TGTGCCAGCAGCTTATCGGGTCCAGGGACGACGACTGGGGGCGGCTACACCTTC. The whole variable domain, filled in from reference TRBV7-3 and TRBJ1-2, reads GAGVSQTPSNKVTEKGKYVELRCDPISGHTALYWYRQSLGQGPEFLIYFQGTGAADDSGLPNDRFFAVRPEGSVSTLKIQRTERGDSAVYLCASSLSGPGTTTGGGYTFGSGTRLTVV.